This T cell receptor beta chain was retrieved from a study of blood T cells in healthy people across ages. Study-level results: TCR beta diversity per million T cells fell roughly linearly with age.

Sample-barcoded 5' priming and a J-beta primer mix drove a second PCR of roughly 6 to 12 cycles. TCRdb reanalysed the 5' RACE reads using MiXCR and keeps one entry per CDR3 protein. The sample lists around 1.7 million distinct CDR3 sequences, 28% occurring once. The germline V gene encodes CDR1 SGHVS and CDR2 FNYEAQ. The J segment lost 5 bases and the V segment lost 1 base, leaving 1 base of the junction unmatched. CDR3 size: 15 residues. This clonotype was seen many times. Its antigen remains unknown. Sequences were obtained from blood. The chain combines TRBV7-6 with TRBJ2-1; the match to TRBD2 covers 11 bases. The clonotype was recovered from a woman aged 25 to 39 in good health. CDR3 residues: CASSLVLAGDNEQFF. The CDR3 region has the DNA TGTGCCAGCAGCTTAGTACTAGCGGGGGACAATGAGCAGTTCTTC.